This T cell receptor (beta chain) was recovered during a study of shared clonotypes between healthy human individuals. CDR3 length: 16 amino acids. V was cut by 6 bases and J by 7 bases, with 19 bases left in between. Germline V gene lookup returns CDR1 KGHSH and CDR2 LQKENI. The protocol was immunoSEQ multiplex PCR, while the TCRdb copy is restricted to in-frame clones and leaves out a portion. Among nearly 1,000,000 clones listed, approximately 80% were seen once. The TCR was taken from a man in his late teens or twenties in good health. The V gene is TRBV18, the J gene TRBJ1-6, with D uncertain. Sequencing was carried out using memory CD4+ T cells sorted from blood. Described subset: CD45RA-negative fraction. The DNA of the CDR3 is TGTGCCAGCTCTGAAAATGGTGTAGGGAACAATTCACCCCTCCACTTT. This sequence encodes CASSENGVGNNSPLHF. The variable domain in full, completed from reference TRBV18 and TRBJ1-6, reads NAGVMQNPRHLVRRRGQEARLRCSPMKGHSHVYWYRQLPEEGLKFMVYLQKENIIDESGMPKERFSAEFPKEGPSILRIQQVVRGDSAAYFCASSENGVGNNSPLHFGNGTRLTVT.